Presented here are 26 T cell receptor beta chains from one specimen sequenced in a study of identical twins (dated by TCRdb to about 2016). Receptors were amplified or captured by 5' RACE. Reads for this sample came from an Illumina HiSeq 2000. TCRdb reprocessing: public reads trimmed at Q25 with fastp, clones called with MiXCR, in-frame beta chains kept. For every CDR3 protein sequence, its rows merge into one entry that carries the most common genes and DNA. Recorded for this sample are about 570,000 distinct CDR3 sequences; 9.5% to 10% of them occurred a single time. Clones ranked in the top ten supply around 3% of the sample. These same records also appear under a second study, on yellow fever vaccine responses in identical twins.

The sample comprised PBMCs. The receptors stem from a woman under 30 in good health.

This clonotype was detected many times. This chain joins TRBV15 and TRBJ2-7; D is perhaps TRBD1 (5 bases). The CDR3 covers 16 residues. Trimming stripped 0 bases from V and 3 bases from J, with 15 bases between. CDR1 is LNHNV and CDR2 is YYDKDF in the germline V gene (reference sequence). In DNA form, the CDR3 reads TGTGCCACCAGCAGAGATCGCCCCACAGGTTACTACGAGCAGTACTTC. Its translation: CATSRDRPTGYYEQYF.

The V gene is TRBV4-3, the J gene TRBJ2-1, with TRBD2 identical over 8 bases. Per the germline V gene, CDR1 is LGHNA and CDR2 is YSLEER. The J segment lost 7 bases and the V segment lost 2 bases, leaving 16 bases of the junction unmatched. The CDR3 spans 18 residues. Written as DNA, the CDR3 is TGCGCCAGCAGCCAAAATACAAGCGGGAGTATTCCACCTAATGAGCAGTTCTTC. It specifies CASSQNTSGSIPPNEQFF.

This clonotype was counted between two and nine times. V is TRBV4-3 and J is TRBJ2-7; 9 bases match TRBD2. There are 18 residues in the CDR3. The V and J ends lost 0 bases and 1 base, in that order; junction bases with no gene match: 10. CDR1 is LGHNA and CDR2 is YSLEER in the germline V gene. CDR3 sequence reads: CASSQDLLGLAGSYEQYF. Here the CDR3 DNA reads TGCGCCAGCAGCCAAGATCTTCTTGGGCTAGCGGGATCCTACGAGCAGTACTTC.

At least ten counts were recorded for this clonotype. This chain links TRBV10-3 with TRBJ1-1, with D perhaps TRBD1 (5 bases). V was cut by 10 bases and J by 0 bases, with 15 bases left in between. The germline gives CDR1 ENHRY, CDR2 SYGVKD. This CDR3 comprises 14 residues. Written as DNA, the CDR3 is TGTGCCACTCTGGGGGGTCTGATGAACACTGAAGCTTTCTTT. Encoded protein: CATLGGLMNTEAFF.

The rearrangement joins TRBV7-9 to TRBJ2-7, with D perhaps TRBD2 (5 bases). Germline CDR1 reads SEHNR; CDR2 reads FQNEAQ (reference sequence). This CDR3 is built from 14 residues. Trimming removed 2 bases at V and 1 base at J, with 9 bases between. DNA for the CDR3: TGTGCCAGCAGCTTATTTTCGGGGTCCTACGAGCAGTACTTC. Translating it yields CASSLFSGSYEQYF.

This clonotype was recorded a few times. The chain couples TRBV30 to TRBJ1-2; no definite D call. V lost 0 bases and J lost 4, with 12 bases in between. Germline loops: CDR1 GTSNPN, CDR2 SVGIG (reference sequence). There are 14 residues in the CDR3. CDR3 nucleotides: TGTGCCTGGAGTGTCGGCGGTCTCCCCTATGGCTACACCTTC. It translates to CAWSVGGLPYGYTF.

The V call is TRBV7-2, the J call TRBJ2-5; possible D gene TRBD1, 5 bases. The germline V gene has CDR1 SGHTA and CDR2 FQGNSA. The CDR3 totals 14 residues. Trimming removed 5 bases at V and 5 bases at J, with 15 bases between. CDR3 nucleotides: TGTGCCAGCAGCACCTCAGGGAACCGGGAGACCCAGTACTTC. This translates into CASSTSGNRETQYF.

CDR3 coding DNA: TGTGCCAGCTCCCCCCGGGCGGAAAATGAGCAGTTCTTC. It translates to CASSPRAENEQFF. This chain joins TRBV18 and TRBJ2-1; no reliable D call. Germline assignment: CDR1 KGHSH and CDR2 LQKENI. The V end lost 6 bases, the J end lost 7 bases, and 13 bases lay between the germline ends. CDR3 size: 13 residues.

In this sample, this clonotype turned up a few times. CDR3 nucleotide sequence: TGTGCCATCAGTGACGGGACAGGGGGCGGCTACACCTTC. Its protein product is CAISDGTGGGYTF. The genes are TRBV10-3 and TRBJ1-2; 12 bases agree with TRBD1. Germline CDR1 is ENHRY and CDR2 is SYGVKD. V dropped 3 bases and J dropped 8; count of bases not matched to a gene: 1. This CDR3 is built from 13 residues.

V is TRBV12-3 or TRBV12-4 and J is TRBJ2-1, with 9 bases aligning to TRBD2. J lost 6 bases, V lost 9 bases, and 9 bases had no gene match. This CDR3 is 14 amino acids long. For the CDR3, the DNA is TGTGCCAGTAGACCGGGACTAGCTTTCAATGAGCAGTTCTTC. Its translation: CASRPGLAFNEQFF.

V gene TRBV6-1 combines with J gene TRBJ2-3, with 15 bases fitting TRBD2. The V gene's germline CDR1 is MNHNS and CDR2 SASEGT. The CDR3 is made up of 17 amino acids. Trimming took 3 bases from V and 3 from J; bases not matched to a gene: 4. CDR3 amino acids: CASSEHGLAGGTDTQYF. The DNA of the CDR3 is TGTGCCAGCAGTGAGCACGGACTAGCGGGAGGGACAGATACGCAGTATTTT.

The rearrangement joins TRBV19 to TRBJ2-7, with D hard to call. Trimming took 3 bases from V and 4 from J, leaving 10 bases between them. Germline V CDR1 and CDR2: LNHDA, SQIVND (reference sequence). The CDR3 loop spans 13 amino acids. CDR3 in DNA: TGTGCCAGTAGTATTCGGCAGGAATACGAGCAGTACTTC. Protein: CASSIRQEYEQYF. The variable domain in full, with the rest retrieved from reference TRBV19 and TRBJ2-7, is DGGITQSPKYLFRKEGQNVTLSCEQNLNHDAMYWYRQDPGQGLRLIYYSQIVNDFQKGDIAEGYSVSREKKESFPLTVTSAQKNPTAFYLCASSIRQEYEQYFGPGTRLTVT.

Only a few counts were recorded for this clonotype. The rearrangement uses TRBV20-1 and TRBJ2-3; D unresolved. Germline values: CDR1 DFQATT, CDR2 SNEGSKA (reference sequence). The V end was cut by 1 base, the J end by 2 bases, with 7 bases between. The CDR3 sequence is 13 residues long. In nucleotides, the CDR3 is TGCAGTGCTAGAGGATCTACCACAGATACGCAGTATTTT. Translated, it gives CSARGSTTDTQYF.

This clonotype was recorded many times. CDR3 sequence: CATWDRVRVNEQFF. The CDR3 DNA follows: TGTGCCACTTGGGACAGGGTACGGGTAAATGAGCAGTTCTTC. This sequence joins TRBV10-3 and TRBJ2-1; 9 nucleotides line up with TRBD1. Germline V gene data show CDR1 as ENHRY and CDR2 as SYGVKD. The CDR3 loop spans 14 amino acids. The V and J ends lost 10 bases and 7 bases, in that order; junction bases with no gene match: 11.

To note about this clonotype: This may be a read error, as it is one base from a much larger clone. This chain connects TRBV5-1 to TRBJ2-1; tentative D call: TRBD2 (6 bases). The length of the CDR3 is 14 residues. V was cut by 3 bases and J by 8 bases, with 15 bases left in between. Per the germline V gene, CDR1 is SGHRS and CDR2 is YFSETQ. CDR3 bases: TGCGCCAGCAGCTCGGCATCTAGCGTTCATGAGCAGTTCTTC. Protein sequence: CASSSASSVHEQFF.

This rearrangement joins TRBV4-2 to TRBJ2-2; tentative D call: TRBD2 (6 bases). The CDR3 sequence is 15 residues long. Per the germline V gene, CDR1 is LGHNA and CDR2 is YNFKEQ. Trimming removed 0 bases at V and 7 bases at J, with 12 bases between. DNA for the CDR3: TGTGCCAGCAGCCAAGAGTCCGGGGGTAACGGGGAGCTGTTTTTT. Its protein product is CASSQESGGNGELFF.

This chain links TRBV6-5 with TRBJ2-7; 8 bases agree with TRBD2. This CDR3 has 14 amino acids. Germline values: CDR1 MNHEY, CDR2 SVGAGI. Trimming at V came to 2 bases and at J to 6 bases, leaving 6 bases not matched to a gene. The CDR3 loop reads CASSYRSGRSEQYF. The CDR3 DNA is TGTGCCAGCAGTTACCGAAGCGGGAGAAGCGAGCAGTACTTC.

This chain connects TRBV6-1 to TRBJ2-7; D is perhaps TRBD2 (6 bases). The ends were cut back, 6 bases at V and 4 bases at J, with 22 bases in the middle. CDR1 MNHNS and CDR2 SASEGT come from the germline V gene. There are 16 residues in the CDR3. The CDR3 nucleotides are TGTGCCAGCAGCAATCTCGCCGGACTACGACAATACGAGCAGTACTTC. Its protein product is CASSNLAGLRQYEQYF.

There are many counts of this clonotype. CDR3 coding DNA: TGTGCCAGCAGTCTAAGTACGGGGCTTGTTCCCTACGAGCAGTACTTC. This codes for CASSLSTGLVPYEQYF. The chain is built from TRBV28 and TRBJ2-7, with D perhaps matching TRBD1 or TRBD2 (5 bases each). The CDR3 contains 16 residues. Trimming took off 5 bases at V and 2 bases at J, with 19 bases between the two ends. Germline assignment: CDR1 MDHEN and CDR2 SYDVKM.

The chain links TRBV2 to TRBJ2-5; D might be TRBD2 (6 bases). The germline V and J ends were trimmed by 0 bases and 2 bases, with 13 bases remaining between them. The CDR3 loop spans 16 amino acids. Per the germline V gene, CDR1 is SNHLY and CDR2 is FYNNEI. The CDR3 is CASSEALWTTQETQYF. The CDR3 DNA is TGTGCCAGCAGTGAAGCGCTTTGGACTACACAAGAGACCCAGTACTTC.

At least ten counts were recorded for this clonotype. The chain employs TRBV29-1 and TRBJ2-7; 11 bases match TRBD1. Germline CDR1 SQVTM, CDR2 ANQGSEA. The CDR3 spans 14 residues. V gave up 6 bases and J gave up 2 bases; unmatched junction bases: 6. The CDR3 loop reads CSVRRDRGTYEQYF. CDR3 DNA sequence: TGCAGCGTCCGCAGGGACAGGGGGACCTACGAGCAGTACTTC.

This clonotype was seen a few times. V usage is TRBV6-5 and J usage is TRBJ1-1; TRBD1 might be the D (6 bases). This CDR3 contains 16 residues. V lost 0 bases and J lost 8, with 19 bases in between. Germline-derived CDR1 and CDR2 are MNHEY and SVGAGI. This CDR3 is CASSYSMGGGRGEAFF. The CDR3 DNA is TGTGCCAGCAGTTACTCGATGGGGGGGGGCCGCGGCGAAGCTTTCTTT.

This clonotype appeared many times. This sequence joins TRBV9 and TRBJ2-7, with 7 bases fitting TRBD1. This CDR3 has 13 residues. Germline V CDR1 and CDR2: SGDLS, YYNGEE. V shed 4 bases, J shed 6 bases, and the junction held 7 bases outside the gene matches. CDR3 in amino acids: CASSTRTGSEQYF. CDR3 coding DNA: TGTGCCAGCAGCACCCGGACAGGATCCGAGCAGTACTTC.

This clonotype was counted ten times or more. This chain joins TRBV4-1 and TRBJ1-6; 9 nucleotides match TRBD1. CDR1 is MGHRA and CDR2 is YSYEKL in the germline V gene. CDR3 size: 15 residues. Trimming cost V 1 base and J 7 bases; bases outside gene matches: 2. The DNA for the CDR3 is TGCGCCAGCAGCCAAGTGACAGGGGGAAATTCACCCCTCCACTTT. Protein: CASSQVTGGNSPLHF.

Ten or more counts support this clonotype. The chain employs TRBV12-3 or TRBV12-4 and TRBJ1-1, with 8 bases lining up with TRBD1. The CDR3 is made up of 17 amino acids. The V gene end was trimmed by 3 bases and the J gene end by 1 base; junction bases not matched to a gene: 10. CDR3 DNA sequence: TGTGCCAGCAGTTTTCCTTCCCTCGGGACAGGGAACACTGAAGCTTTCTTT. This codes for CASSFPSLGTGNTEAFF.

This clonotype occurred many times. V and J are TRBV12-3 or TRBV12-4 and TRBJ1-2; 8 bases match TRBD1. This CDR3 spans 14 amino acids. V lost 2 bases and J lost 2; bases outside the gene matches: 1. The chain's CDR3 is CASSLRQGNYGYTF. As DNA, the CDR3 is TGTGCCAGCAGTTTAAGACAGGGGAACTATGGCTACACCTTC.